This T cell receptor beta chain appears in the sequencing data of a study of cytomegalovirus exposure and HLA in healthy donors. Findings of the study overall: Another analysis was done later, and it associated 15,000 to 20,000 TCR beta sequences with HLA alleles at 0.05 false discovery rate. The productive fraction for most TCR beta V segments was about 87% or about 30% in an earlier analysis.

The PCR made use of 60 Vbeta and 13 Jbeta primers. Profiling relied on immunoSEQ multiplex PCR, and the TCRdb table lists in-frame clones only, not all of them. The table has tens of thousands of clones, roughly 70% seen once. While unrecorded immune exposures were likely, the donors were nominally healthy when sampled. There are a few counts of this clone. Its antigen is still unknown. The V end lost 5 bases, the J end lost 6 bases, and 12 bases lay between the germline ends. Germline assignment: CDR1 SGHRS and CDR2 YFSETQ. The CDR3 spans 12 residues. This receptor was obtained from a woman aged 45-59 years in good health and CMV-seropositive. This sequence joins TRBV5-1 and TRBJ2-7, with a tentative D call TRBD1 (6 bases). The material sequenced was PBMCs. CDR3 protein: CASRWADSEQYF. The CDR3, as DNA: TGCGCCAGCAGGTGGGCGGACAGCGAGCAGTACTTC.